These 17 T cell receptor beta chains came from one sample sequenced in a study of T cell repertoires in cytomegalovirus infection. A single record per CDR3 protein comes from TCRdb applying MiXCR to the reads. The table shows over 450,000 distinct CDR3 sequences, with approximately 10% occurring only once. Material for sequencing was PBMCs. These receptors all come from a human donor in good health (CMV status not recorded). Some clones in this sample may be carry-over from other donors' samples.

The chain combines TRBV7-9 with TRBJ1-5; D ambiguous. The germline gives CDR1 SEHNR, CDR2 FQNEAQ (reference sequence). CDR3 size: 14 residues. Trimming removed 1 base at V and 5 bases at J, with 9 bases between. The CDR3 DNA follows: TGTGCCAGCAGCTTAGGGTCATGGGATCAGCCCCAGCATTTT. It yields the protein CASSLGSWDQPQHF. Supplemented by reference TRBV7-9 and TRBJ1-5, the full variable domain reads DTGVSQNPRHKITKRGQNVTFRCDPISEHNRLYWYRQTLGQGPEFLTYFQNEAQLEKSRLLSDRFSAERPKGSFSTLEIQRTEQGDSAMYLCASSLGSWDQPQHFGDGTRLSIL.

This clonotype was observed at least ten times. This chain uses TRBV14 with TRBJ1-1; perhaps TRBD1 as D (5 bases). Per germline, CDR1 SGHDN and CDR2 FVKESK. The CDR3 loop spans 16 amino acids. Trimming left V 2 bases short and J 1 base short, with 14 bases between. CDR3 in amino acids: CASSQKLTGANTEAFF. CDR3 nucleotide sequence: TGTGCCAGCAGCCAAAAACTAACAGGAGCGAACACTGAAGCTTTCTTT.

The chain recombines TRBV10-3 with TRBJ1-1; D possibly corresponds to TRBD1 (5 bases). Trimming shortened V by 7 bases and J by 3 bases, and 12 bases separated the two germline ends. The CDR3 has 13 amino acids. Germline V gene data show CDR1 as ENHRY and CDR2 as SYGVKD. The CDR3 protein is CAIKGQRDTEAFF. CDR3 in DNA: TGTGCCATCAAGGGGCAGAGGGACACTGAAGCTTTCTTT.

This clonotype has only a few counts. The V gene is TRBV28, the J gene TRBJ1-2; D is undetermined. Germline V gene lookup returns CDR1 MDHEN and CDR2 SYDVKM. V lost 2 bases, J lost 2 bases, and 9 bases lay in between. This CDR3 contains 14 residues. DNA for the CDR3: TGTGCCAGCAGTTTAACAGATCTGAACTATGGCTACACCTTC. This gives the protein CASSLTDLNYGYTF.

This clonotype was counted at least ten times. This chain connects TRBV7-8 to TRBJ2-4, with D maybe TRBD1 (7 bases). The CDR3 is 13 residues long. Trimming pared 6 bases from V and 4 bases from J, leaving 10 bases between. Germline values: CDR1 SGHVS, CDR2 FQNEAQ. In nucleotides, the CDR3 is TGTGCCAGCAGGCCAGGGGGGAAAAACATTCAGTACTTC. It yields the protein CASRPGGKNIQYF. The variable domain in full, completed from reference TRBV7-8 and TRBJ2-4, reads GAGVSQSPRYKVAKRGQDVALRCDPISGHVSLFWYQQALGQGPEFLTYFQNEAQLDKSGLPSDRFFAERPEGSVSTLKIQRTQQEDSAVYLCASRPGGKNIQYFGAGTRLSVL.

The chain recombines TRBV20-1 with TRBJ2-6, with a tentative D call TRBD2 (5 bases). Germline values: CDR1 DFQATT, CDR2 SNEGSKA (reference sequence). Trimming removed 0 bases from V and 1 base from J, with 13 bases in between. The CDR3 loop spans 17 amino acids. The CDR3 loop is CSARDPTGFSGANVLTF. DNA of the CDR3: TGCAGTGCTAGAGATCCGACGGGGTTTTCTGGGGCCAACGTCCTGACTTTC.

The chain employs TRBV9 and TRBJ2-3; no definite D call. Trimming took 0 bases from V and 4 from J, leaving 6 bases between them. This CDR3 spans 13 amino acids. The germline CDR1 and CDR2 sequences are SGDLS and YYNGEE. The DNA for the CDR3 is TGTGCCAGCAGCGTAGTGGCGGCAGATACGCAGTATTTT. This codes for CASSVVAADTQYF. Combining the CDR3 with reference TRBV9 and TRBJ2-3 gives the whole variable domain DSGVTQTPKHLITATGQRVTLRCSPRSGDLSVYWYQQSLDQGLQFLIQYYNGEERAKGNILERFSAQQFPDLHSELNLSSLELGDSALYFCASSVVAADTQYFGPGTRLTVL.

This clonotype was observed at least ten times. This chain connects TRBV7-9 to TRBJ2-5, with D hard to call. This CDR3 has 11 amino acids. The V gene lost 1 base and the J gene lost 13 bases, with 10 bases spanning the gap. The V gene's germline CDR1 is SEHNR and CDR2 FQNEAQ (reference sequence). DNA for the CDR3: TGTGCCAGCAGCTTAGATGAGTTTCTGTACTTC. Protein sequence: CASSLDEFLYF.

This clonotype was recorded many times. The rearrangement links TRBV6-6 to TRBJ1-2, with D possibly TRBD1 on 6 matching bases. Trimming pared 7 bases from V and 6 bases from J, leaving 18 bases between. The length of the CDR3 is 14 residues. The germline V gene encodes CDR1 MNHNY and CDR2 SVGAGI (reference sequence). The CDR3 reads CASTLDSHRDGYTF. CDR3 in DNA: TGTGCCAGCACCTTGGACAGTCATCGGGATGGCTACACCTTC.

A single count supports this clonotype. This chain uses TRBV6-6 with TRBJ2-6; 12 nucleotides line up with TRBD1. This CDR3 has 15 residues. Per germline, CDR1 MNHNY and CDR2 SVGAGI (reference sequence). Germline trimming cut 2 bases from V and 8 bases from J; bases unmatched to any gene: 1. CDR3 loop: CASSYGTGGTNVLTF. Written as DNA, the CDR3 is TGTGCCAGCAGTTACGGGACAGGGGGCACCAACGTCCTGACTTTC.

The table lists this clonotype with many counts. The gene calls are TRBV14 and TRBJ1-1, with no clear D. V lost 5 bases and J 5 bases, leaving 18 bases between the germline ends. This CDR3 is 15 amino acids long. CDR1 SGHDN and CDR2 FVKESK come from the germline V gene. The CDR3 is CASSFASSAETEAFF. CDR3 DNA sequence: TGTGCCAGCAGCTTCGCGAGTTCTGCGGAAACTGAAGCTTTCTTT.

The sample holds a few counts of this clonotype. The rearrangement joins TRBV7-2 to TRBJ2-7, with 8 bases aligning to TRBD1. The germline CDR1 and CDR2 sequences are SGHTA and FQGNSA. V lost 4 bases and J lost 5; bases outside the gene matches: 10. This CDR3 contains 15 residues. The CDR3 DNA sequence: TGTGCCAGCAGCTGGCCCGGGACAGGAGTCCACGAGCAGTACTTC. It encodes CASSWPGTGVHEQYF.

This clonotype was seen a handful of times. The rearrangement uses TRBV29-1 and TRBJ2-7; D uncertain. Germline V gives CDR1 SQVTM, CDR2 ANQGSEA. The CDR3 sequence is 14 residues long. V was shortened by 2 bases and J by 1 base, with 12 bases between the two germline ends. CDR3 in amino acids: CSVELPTASYEQYF. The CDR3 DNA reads TGCAGCGTTGAACTACCAACAGCGTCCTACGAGCAGTACTTC.

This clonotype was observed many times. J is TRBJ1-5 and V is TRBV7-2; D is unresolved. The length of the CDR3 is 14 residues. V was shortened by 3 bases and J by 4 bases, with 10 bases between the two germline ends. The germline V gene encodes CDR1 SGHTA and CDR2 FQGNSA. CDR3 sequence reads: CASSFEGLNQPQHF. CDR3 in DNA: TGTGCCAGCAGCTTTGAAGGGCTGAATCAGCCCCAGCATTTT. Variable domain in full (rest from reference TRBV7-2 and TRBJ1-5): GAGVSQSPSNKVTEKGKDVELRCDPISGHTALYWYRQSLGQGLEFLIYFQGNSAPDKSGLPSDRFSAERTGGSVSTLTIQRTQQEDSAVYLCASSFEGLNQPQHFGDGTRLSIL.

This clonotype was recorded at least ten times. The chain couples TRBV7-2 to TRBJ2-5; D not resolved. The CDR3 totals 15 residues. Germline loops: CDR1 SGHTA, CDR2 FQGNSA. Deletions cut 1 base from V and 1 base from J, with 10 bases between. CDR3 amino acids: CASSLGYGSQETQYF. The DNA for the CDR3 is TGTGCCAGCAGCTTAGGTTACGGCAGCCAAGAGACCCAGTACTTC.

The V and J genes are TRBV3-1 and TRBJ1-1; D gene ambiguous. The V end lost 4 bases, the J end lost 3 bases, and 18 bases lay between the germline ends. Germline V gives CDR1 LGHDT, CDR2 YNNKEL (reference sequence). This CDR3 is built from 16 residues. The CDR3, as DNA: TGTGCCAGCAGCCCACGGGCCTCTCCAAGGGACACTGAAGCTTTCTTT. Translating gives CASSPRASPRDTEAFF.

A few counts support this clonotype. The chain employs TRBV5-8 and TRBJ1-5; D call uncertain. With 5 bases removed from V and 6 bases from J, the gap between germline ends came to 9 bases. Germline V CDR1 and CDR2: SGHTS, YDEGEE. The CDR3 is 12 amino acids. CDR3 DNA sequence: TGTGCCAGCAGATTAGTGGGTCAGCCCCAGCATTTT. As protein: CASRLVGQPQHF.